This TCR beta chain was sequenced for a study of blood T cell repertoires in COVID-19. The repertoire was sequenced with immunoSEQ multiplex PCR; TCRdb's copy has only in-frame clones and lacks some. The data hold about 350,000 clones, with about nine tenths observed a single time. Germline V lookup: CDR1 LNHDA, CDR2 SQIVND (reference sequence). The V gene end was trimmed by 3 bases and the J gene end by 2 bases; junction bases not matched to a gene: 7. The CDR3 totals 15 residues. The TCR sequence derives from a woman under 40 who had been exposed to COVID-19. Input material: PBMCs or T cells enriched from blood (not recorded which). This chain uses TRBV19 with TRBJ2-7, with 7 bases fitting TRBD2. CDR3 region: CASSISLSGTYEQYF. The CDR3 region has the DNA TGTGCCAGTAGTATTTCATTGAGCGGGACCTACGAGCAGTACTTC.